Presented here are 2 T cell receptor beta chains from one specimen sequenced in a study of OX40 agonist ivuxolimab in advanced cancers. Method: immunoSEQ multiplex PCR; TCRdb's copy keeps in-frame clones and lacks some. The data hold under 65,000 clones, with more than 85% observed a single time. Specimen: CD4+ or CD8+ T cells sorted from blood, collected in a trial of the OX40 agonist ivuxolimab. The origin of the receptors is an adult with an advanced solid tumor such as melanoma, head and neck, liver or kidney cancer.

The chain carries TRBV7-6 and TRBJ2-3; 16 positions match TRBD2. Germline CDR1 reads SGHVS; CDR2 reads FNYEAQ. The CDR3 is 17 amino acids. Unmatched junction bases numbered 7, after V lost 5 bases and J lost 5 bases. The CDR3 DNA follows: TGTGCCAGCAGCCCTGGGACTAGCGGGGGGGCCAAAGATACGCAGTATTTT. As protein: CASSPGTSGGAKDTQYF.

The V call is TRBV14, the J call TRBJ2-1; D unresolved. The CDR3 runs 12 residues. The V end lost 4 bases, the J end lost 7 bases, and 8 bases lay between the germline ends. Germline values: CDR1 SGHDN, CDR2 FVKESK. The CDR3 is CASSLLGNEQFF. The DNA for the CDR3 is TGTGCCAGCAGCCTCCTCGGTAATGAGCAGTTCTTC.